The T cell receptor beta chain under discussion was sequenced for a study of cytomegalovirus exposure and HLA in healthy donors. The donors formed part of the approximately 130-subject validation cohort, distinct from the roughly 730-subject first cohort. Looked up from germline, CDR1 is MNHNS and CDR2 is SASEGT. The CDR3 totals 17 residues. V lost 4 bases to trimming and J lost 2 bases; unmatched junction nucleotides: 8. TCRdb's table, derived via immunoSEQ multiplex PCR, lists solely in-frame clones and lacks some. The sample holds around 220,000 clones, 80% to 85% seen once. Sequenced sample: PBMCs. This chain uses TRBV6-1 with TRBJ2-3; the match to TRBD2 covers 11 bases. This receptor was obtained from a woman aged 25 to 39 in good health and CMV-seropositive. The CDR3 region has the DNA TGTGCCAGCAGTGCCCGGCTAGCGGGAGGCCCCACAGATACGCAGTATTTT. This gives the protein CASSARLAGGPTDTQYF.